This is a list of T cell receptor beta chains from one sample in a study of patients and donors after allogeneic stem cell transplantation. MiXCR, run by TCRdb on the RT-PCR reads, gives a single entry per CDR3 protein. Among 150,000 to 200,000 distinct CDR3 sequences, 24% were seen once, and the ten largest hold roughly 27%. Sequencing was carried out using blood, either unsorted or a sorted T cell fraction (not recorded which). Every receptor here comes from a human donor who was either an allogeneic HSCT recipient or a stem cell or donor lymphocyte infusion donor (not recorded which). It is not recorded whose cells these are; they may come from a transplant donor. The CDR3 runs from the conserved cysteine through the conserved F or W. The D gene is left open where the match is weak. Clone size appears in some rows only: once, few, many, or a class for an expanded clone.

J: TRBJ1-4
V: TRBV7-9
D: NA
size: NA
CDR3: CASSQATPRGTTNEKLFF
DNA: TGTGCCAGCAGCCAGGCCACCCCTCGAGGAACAACTAATGAAAAACTGTTTTTT

J: TRBJ1-5
V: TRBV7-2
D: NA
size: NA
CDR3: CASSLGVGSQPQHF
DNA: TGTGCCAGCAGCTTAGGGGTCGGGAGTCAGCCCCAGCATTTT

J: TRBJ2-7
V: TRBV20-1
D: NA
size: NA
CDR3: CSAMETTSYEQYF
DNA: TGCAGTGCTATGGAGACTACCTCCTACGAGCAGTACTTC

J: TRBJ2-5
V: TRBV29-1
D: NA
size: once
CDR3: CSVEWTAQETQYF
DNA: TGCAGCGTTGAGTGGACTGCTCAAGAGACCCAGTACTTC

J: TRBJ2-7
V: TRBV24-1
D: NA
size: few
CDR3: CADGGRKAHYEQYF
DNA: TGTGCCGACGGGGGGCGGAAGGCCCACTACGAGCAGTACTTC

J: TRBJ1-1
V: TRBV14
D: TRBD1
size: few
CDR3: CASSQTGRADTEAFF
DNA: TGTGCCAGCAGCCAGACAGGGAGAGCGGACACTGAAGCTTTCTTT

J: TRBJ2-7
V: TRBV20-1
D: NA
size: NA
CDR3: CSVVFQSSYEQYF
DNA: TGCAGTGTAGTGTTTCAGAGCTCCTACGAGCAGTACTTC

J: TRBJ2-4
V: TRBV6-5
D: NA
size: few
CDR3: CASSPGTHSLGNIQYF
DNA: TGTGCCAGCAGCCCCGGGACACACTCCCTGGGAAACATTCAGTACTTC

J: TRBJ1-1
V: TRBV5-1
D: NA
size: few
CDR3: CASRVISNTEAFF
DNA: TGCGCCAGCAGGGTTATTAGTAACACTGAAGCTTTCTTT

J: TRBJ2-5
V: TRBV5-1
D: NA
size: few
CDR3: CASSSPLLGLNQETQYF
DNA: TGCGCCAGCAGCTCACCACTACTAGGACTCAACCAAGAGACCCAGTACTTC

J: TRBJ1-1
V: TRBV12-3/TRBV12-4
D: NA
size: few
CDR3: CASTPPLSKNTEAFF
DNA: TGTGCCAGCACTCCCCCATTGAGCAAGAACACTGAAGCTTTCTTT

J: TRBJ1-2
V: TRBV5-1
D: TRBD1
size: NA
CDR3: CASSQRQGDYGYTF
DNA: TGCGCCAGCAGCCAAAGGCAGGGGGACTATGGCTACACCTTC

J: TRBJ1-1
V: TRBV7-8
D: TRBD1
size: many
CDR3: CASSLQGAYTEAFF
DNA: TGTGCCAGCAGCCTGCAGGGGGCTTACACTGAAGCTTTCTTT

J: TRBJ2-2
V: TRBV5-5
D: NA
size: NA
CDR3: CASSIYTGELFF
DNA: TGTGCCAGCAGCATTTACACCGGGGAGCTGTTTTTT

J: TRBJ2-2
V: TRBV9
D: NA
size: few
CDR3: CASSADLPTGELFF
DNA: TGTGCCAGCAGCGCAGATTTGCCCACCGGGGAGCTGTTTTTT

J: TRBJ2-4
V: TRBV4-1
D: TRBD2
size: NA
CDR3: CASSQLLLAGGLIQYF
DNA: TGCGCCAGCAGCCAACTCCTCCTAGCGGGGGGGCTCATTCAGTACTTC

J: TRBJ2-7
V: TRBV18
D: NA
size: NA
CDR3: CASSPRRGANYEQYF
DNA: TGTGCCAGCTCACCACGCAGGGGCGCGAACTACGAGCAGTACTTC

J: TRBJ2-1
V: TRBV5-1
D: TRBD2
size: NA
CDR3: CASSLAKTSGAINEQFF
DNA: TGCGCCAGCAGCTTGGCCAAGACTAGCGGGGCGATCAATGAGCAGTTCTTC

J: TRBJ1-1
V: TRBV10-2
D: NA
size: few
CDR3: CASKLAGMNTEAFF
DNA: TGCGCCAGCAAGCTGGCAGGGATGAACACTGAAGCTTTCTTT

J: TRBJ1-2
V: TRBV7-2
D: NA
size: few
CDR3: CASSLSQGYGYTF
DNA: TGTGCCAGCAGCTTATCGCAGGGGTATGGCTACACCTTC

J: TRBJ1-1
V: TRBV7-9
D: NA
size: NA
CDR3: CASSFDPEAFF
DNA: TGTGCCAGCAGCTTTGACCCTGAAGCTTTCTTT

J: TRBJ2-1
V: TRBV5-1
D: TRBD2
size: NA
CDR3: CASSLFGGSMDNEQFF
DNA: TGCGCCAGCAGCTTGTTTGGCGGGAGTATGGACAATGAGCAGTTCTTC

J: TRBJ2-3
V: TRBV5-1
D: NA
size: NA
CDR3: CASSRRREKGDTQYF
DNA: TGCGCCAGCAGCCGGCGGAGGGAAAAGGGGGATACGCAGTATTTT

J: TRBJ2-1
V: TRBV9
D: NA
size: NA
CDR3: CASSGTFSYNEQFF
DNA: TGTGCCAGCAGCGGGACTTTCTCCTACAATGAGCAGTTCTTC

J: TRBJ2-1
V: TRBV4-1
D: TRBD2
size: NA
CDR3: CASSHLNSGVNYNEQFF
DNA: TGCGCCAGCAGCCATTTGAATAGCGGGGTTAACTACAATGAGCAGTTCTTC

J: TRBJ1-5
V: TRBV27
D: TRBD1
size: NA
CDR3: CASSLRDRGMSNQPQHF
DNA: TGTGCCAGCAGTTTAAGGGACAGGGGAATGAGCAATCAGCCCCAGCATTTT

J: TRBJ2-1
V: TRBV5-1
D: TRBD2
size: NA
CDR3: CASSSLAGGSYNEQFF
DNA: TGCGCCAGCAGCTCCTTGGCGGGGGGCTCCTACAATGAGCAGTTCTTC

J: TRBJ1-2
V: TRBV12-3/TRBV12-4
D: NA
size: many
CDR3: CASSLGTYGYTF
DNA: TGTGCCAGCAGTTTGGGGACCTATGGCTACACCTTC

J: TRBJ2-1
V: TRBV12-3/TRBV12-4
D: NA
size: NA
CDR3: CASSFVWDPYNEQFF
DNA: TGTGCCAGCAGTTTCGTGTGGGATCCATACAATGAGCAGTTCTTC

J: TRBJ2-3
V: TRBV4-1
D: TRBD1
size: few
CDR3: CASSPQRQGPTDTQYF
DNA: TGCGCCAGCAGCCCCCAGCGACAGGGGCCCACAGATACGCAGTATTTT

J: TRBJ2-5
V: TRBV3-1
D: NA
size: NA
CDR3: CASSQETFFQETQYF
DNA: TGTGCCAGCAGCCAAGAGACCTTTTTCCAAGAGACCCAGTACTTC

J: TRBJ1-3
V: TRBV5-5
D: NA
size: many
CDR3: CASSFDRPGNTIYF
DNA: TGTGCCAGCAGCTTCGACAGACCTGGAAACACCATATATTTT

J: TRBJ2-3
V: TRBV2
D: NA
size: few
CDR3: CASGTLPDTQYF
DNA: TGTGCCAGCGGGACTCTCCCAGATACGCAGTATTTT

J: TRBJ1-4
V: TRBV7-2
D: NA
size: NA
CDR3: CASSLTVGGAKEKLFF
DNA: TGTGCCAGCAGCTTAACAGTGGGGGGCGCGAAGGAAAAACTGTTTTTT

J: TRBJ2-3
V: TRBV29-1
D: NA
size: few
CDR3: CSVEEGKADTQYF
DNA: TGCAGCGTTGAAGAGGGGAAGGCAGATACGCAGTATTTT

J: TRBJ2-5
V: TRBV27
D: NA
size: few
CDR3: CASKRAVGTKGETQYF
DNA: TGTGCCAGCAAAAGGGCCGTAGGCACCAAGGGAGAGACCCAGTACTTC

J: TRBJ1-5
V: TRBV29-1
D: NA
size: few
CDR3: CSVSTDFNQPQHF
DNA: TGCAGCGTCTCGACAGACTTTAATCAGCCCCAGCATTTT

J: TRBJ2-1
V: TRBV6-5
D: TRBD2
size: NA
CDR3: CASSNAGGTRIEQFF
DNA: TGTGCCAGCAGTAACGCGGGAGGGACCCGAATTGAGCAGTTCTTC

J: TRBJ2-4
V: TRBV7-2
D: NA
size: once
CDR3: CASSPDRVAKNIQYF
DNA: TGTGCCAGCAGCCCCGATCGGGTAGCCAAAAACATTCAGTACTTC

J: TRBJ1-1
V: TRBV27
D: NA
size: few
CDR3: CASSLSAGLNTEAFF
DNA: TGTGCCAGCAGTTTATCTGCAGGGCTTAACACTGAAGCTTTCTTT

J: TRBJ1-1
V: TRBV7-3
D: NA
size: NA
CDR3: CASSFQVLNTEAFF
DNA: TGTGCCAGCAGCTTTCAGGTGCTGAACACTGAAGCTTTCTTT

J: TRBJ1-1
V: TRBV20-1
D: NA
size: NA
CDR3: CSAPSTQWRETEAFF
DNA: TGCAGTGCTCCGAGTACACAATGGCGAGAAACTGAAGCTTTCTTT

J: TRBJ1-1
V: TRBV10-3
D: NA
size: few
CDR3: CAISDPTGSDTEAFF
DNA: TGTGCCATCAGTGACCCAACAGGGTCGGACACTGAAGCTTTCTTT

J: TRBJ1-6
V: TRBV27
D: NA
size: few
CDR3: CASRDQGTYNSPLHF
DNA: TGTGCCAGCAGAGACCAGGGGACCTATAATTCACCCCTCCACTTT

J: TRBJ1-1
V: TRBV5-6
D: NA
size: many
CDR3: CASLRRGPMNTEAFF
DNA: TGTGCCAGCCTCCGGCGGGGGCCGATGAACACTGAAGCTTTCTTT